This entry lists 7 T cell receptor beta chains sequenced from one sample in a study of shared clonotypes between healthy human individuals. The table came from immunoSEQ multiplex PCR; TCRdb's copy has only in-frame clones and leaves some out. The table has 1.6 million or so clones, roughly 97% seen once. Sequenced material: naive CD4+ T cells sorted from blood. Documented subset: CD45RA+ positively selected. These receptors were obtained from a man aged 25-40 years in good health.

J is TRBJ1-5 and V is TRBV28; the match to TRBD1 covers 8 bases. Germline loops: CDR1 MDHEN, CDR2 SYDVKM. This CDR3 has 16 amino acids. V trimming: 2 bases; J trimming: 2 bases; junction bases outside the gene matches: 5. The CDR3 DNA reads as TGTGCCAGCAGTTTAATGATGGGACAGGGCAATCAGCCCCAGCATTTT. It yields the protein CASSLMMGQGNQPQHF.

This rearrangement joins TRBV11-2 to TRBJ2-1; no firm D call. This CDR3 comprises 16 residues. Trimming took 0 bases from V and 6 from J, leaving 15 bases between them. Germline CDR1 SGHAT, CDR2 FQNNGV. The DNA of the CDR3 is TGTGCCAGCAGCTTAGATTTCCCATTGGGTTCCAATGAGCAGTTCTTC. Protein sequence: CASSLDFPLGSNEQFF.

The rearrangement joins TRBV5-8 to TRBJ1-3; D might be TRBD1 (5 bases). CDR3 size: 16 residues. V was cut by 5 bases and J by 1 base, with 16 bases left in between. Germline-derived CDR1 and CDR2 are SGHTS and YDEGEE. In DNA form, the CDR3 reads TGTGCCAGCAGTCCACGGGACCTCATTTCTGGAAACACCATATATTTT. Encoded protein: CASSPRDLISGNTIYF.

The rearrangement joins TRBV10-2 to TRBJ1-5; D perhaps matches TRBD1 (5 bases). This CDR3 is 14 amino acids long. Deletions cut 9 bases from V and 9 bases from J, with 21 bases between. Germline assignment: CDR1 WSHSY and CDR2 SAAADI. CDR3 nucleotide sequence: TGCGCCAGTTCAACGGTCAGGGTTGTGGTGCCCCAGCATTTT. This translates into CASSTVRVVVPQHF.

The gene calls are TRBV5-1 and TRBJ2-2; D is unclear. This CDR3 spans 14 amino acids. Germline V lookup: CDR1 SGHRS, CDR2 YFSETQ. Trimming stripped 0 bases from V and 5 bases from J, with 8 bases between. The chain's CDR3 is CASSLGVWTGELFF. The DNA of the CDR3 is TGCGCCAGCAGCTTGGGAGTCTGGACCGGGGAGCTGTTTTTT.

The rearrangement joins TRBV5-1 to TRBJ2-2, with 7 nucleotides matching TRBD1. Trimming cost V 0 bases and J 2 bases; bases outside gene matches: 7. The CDR3 extends over 17 amino acids. The germline gives CDR1 SGHRS, CDR2 YFSETQ. CDR3 protein: CASSLAEGQSNTGELFF. The DNA of the CDR3 is TGCGCCAGCAGCTTGGCCGAGGGACAGTCCAACACCGGGGAGCTGTTTTTT.

The chain recombines TRBV6-5 with TRBJ2-7; the match to TRBD1 covers 8 bases. The germline gives CDR1 MNHEY, CDR2 SVGAGI. Unmatched junction bases numbered 4, after V lost 5 bases and J lost 7 bases. This CDR3 has 12 amino acids. DNA for the CDR3: TGTGCCAGCAGTACAGGGGGTTGGGAGCAGTACTTC. Encoded protein: CASSTGGWEQYF.